This entry concerns a single TCR beta chain. Its antigen is undetermined. The record originates from a study of shared clonotypes between healthy human individuals. This CDR3 comprises 13 residues. CDR1 and CDR2 from the germline V gene are MDHEN and SYDVKM. The V end was cut by 5 bases, the J end by 7 bases, with 12 bases between. Findings and limits, study-wide: In having few donors, the study represented limited genetic and exposure-history diversity.

This table comes from immunoSEQ multiplex PCR, and its TCRdb copy is limited to in-frame clones, with some not included. The sample consists of roughly 1,500,000 clones, approximately 98.5% of them appearing once. This chain links TRBV28 with TRBJ1-5, with D uncertain. Specimen: naive CD4+ T cells sorted from blood. Subset of the sample: CD45RA+ positively selected. The receptor was derived from a man younger than 45 in good health. This CDR3 is CASSMGPSQPQHF. For the CDR3, the DNA is TGTGCCAGCAGTATGGGCCCCAGCCAGCCCCAGCATTTT. The complete variable domain, with remaining parts taken from reference TRBV28 and TRBJ1-5, reads DVKVTQSSRYLVKRTGEKVFLECVQDMDHENMFWYRQDPGLGLRLIYFSYDVKMKEKGDIPEGYSVSREKKERFSLILESASTNQTSMYLCASSMGPSQPQHFGDGTRLSIL.